Shown below are 18 T cell receptor beta chains from a single sample sequenced in a study of CD8 T cells in ankylosing spondylitis. From the 5' RACE reads, TCRdb called clonotypes with MiXCR, one entry per CDR3 protein. Of approximately 260,000 distinct CDR3 sequences in the sample, more than 15% are singletons; the top ten hold around 30%. The sample taken for sequencing was blood, either unsorted or a sorted T cell fraction (not recorded which). These receptors were taken from a male donor with ankylosing spondylitis or in good health (not recorded which).

This clonotype was seen only a few times. The rearrangement links TRBV5-1 to TRBJ2-1; 7 nucleotides agree with TRBD2. Trimming at V came to 6 bases and at J to 5 bases, leaving 14 bases not matched to a gene. The CDR3 has 16 residues. CDR1 and CDR2 from the germline V gene are SGHRS and YFSETQ. The CDR3 DNA reads as TGCGCCAGCAACCCCACTTGGGGGAGGGTGGACAATGAGCAGTTCTTC. It translates to CASNPTWGRVDNEQFF.

This clonotype was counted only a few times. The gene calls are TRBV12-3 or TRBV12-4 and TRBJ1-3; D is ambiguous. The CDR3 totals 12 residues. V was clipped by 6 bases and J by 1 base, with 4 bases between them. CDR3 sequence reads: CASRGSGNTIYF. The CDR3 DNA is TGTGCCAGCAGGGGATCTGGAAACACCATATATTTT.

This clonotype has at least ten counts. This chain connects TRBV25-1 to TRBJ2-5, with TRBD2 matching over 7 bases. The CDR3 is made up of 13 amino acids. Per germline, CDR1 MGHDK and CDR2 SYGVNS. Trimming at V came to 6 bases and at J to 2 bases, leaving 3 bases not matched to a gene. The CDR3 spells CASRPSGQETQYF. CDR3 coding DNA: TGTGCCAGCAGGCCTAGCGGACAAGAGACCCAGTACTTC.

The chain employs TRBV12-3 or TRBV12-4 and TRBJ2-5, with TRBD2 matching over 12 bases. This CDR3 has 13 amino acids. V was pared by 6 bases and J by 4 bases, with 0 bases of the junction left unmatched. The CDR3 coding sequence is TGTGCCAGCAGGGGACTAGCGGGAGAGACCCAGTACTTC. Its translation: CASRGLAGETQYF.

This clonotype occurred a few times. The CDR3 region is CASSRDAASGVLNEQFF. The CDR3 bases are TGTGCCAGCAGCCGTGACGCGGCTAGCGGGGTCCTCAATGAGCAGTTCTTC. The rearrangement uses TRBV3-1 and TRBJ2-1, with 9 bases identical to TRBD2. The germline CDR1 and CDR2 sequences are LGHDT and YNNKEL (reference sequence). The CDR3 loop spans 17 amino acids. The J segment lost 6 bases and the V segment lost 4 bases, leaving 13 bases of the junction unmatched.

This clonotype was observed once. The rearrangement links TRBV29-1 to TRBJ2-1; 8 nucleotides line up with TRBD2. Germline loops: CDR1 SQVTM, CDR2 ANQGSEA. The CDR3 extends over 14 amino acids. CDR3 sequence reads: CSEISGTSYNEQFF. DNA for the CDR3: TGCAGTGAAATCTCCGGGACTAGCTACAATGAGCAGTTCTTC.

The chain joins TRBV5-1 to TRBJ2-7, with 7 bases fitting TRBD2. Germline V gene data show CDR1 as SGHRS and CDR2 as YFSETQ. Trimming took 4 bases from V and 0 from J; bases not matched to a gene: 10. This CDR3 region has 16 residues. CDR3 in amino acids: CASSQSKRGYSYEQYF. CDR3 bases: TGCGCCAGCAGCCAGTCGAAGCGGGGTTACTCCTACGAGCAGTACTTC.

This clonotype was observed a few times. This chain links TRBV12-3 or TRBV12-4 with TRBJ2-3, with 12 bases that match TRBD2. V lost 3 bases, J lost 5 bases, and 9 bases stayed unmatched. CDR3 length: 17 residues. The CDR3 bases are TGTGCCAGCAGTTTGGATTTTACTAGCGGGAGGTTAGATACGCAGTATTTT. It codes for CASSLDFTSGRLDTQYF.

The gene calls are TRBV9 and TRBJ2-1; the match to TRBD2 covers 8 bases. V lost 2 bases, J lost 0 bases, and 7 bases stayed unmatched. The length of the CDR3 is 17 residues. In germline, CDR1 is SGDLS, CDR2 YYNGEE. CDR3 coding DNA: TGTGCCAGCAGCGTCCCCTTAGCGGGAAGCTCCTACAATGAGCAGTTCTTC. This encodes CASSVPLAGSSYNEQFF. Based on the CDR3 plus reference TRBV9 and TRBJ2-1, the full variable domain is DSGVTQTPKHLITATGQRVTLRCSPRSGDLSVYWYQQSLDQGLQFLIQYYNGEERAKGNILERFSAQQFPDLHSELNLSSLELGDSALYFCASSVPLAGSSYNEQFFGPGTRLTVL.

This clonotype was seen more than once but under ten times. The chain has TRBV7-8 and TRBJ1-2, with D possibly being TRBD1 (6 bases). Per the germline V gene, CDR1 is SGHVS and CDR2 is FQNEAQ. Trimming took 5 bases from V and 4 from J, leaving 17 bases between them. This CDR3 is built from 15 residues. CDR3 DNA sequence: TGTGCCAGCAGCACCCTCGAGGGGGAGGCCTATGGCTACACCTTC. Encoded protein: CASSTLEGEAYGYTF.

The rearrangement uses TRBV7-2 and TRBJ2-1; a weak D match, TRBD2 (5 bases). Trimming stripped 3 bases from V and 4 bases from J, with 16 bases between. This CDR3 has 16 residues. The germline gives CDR1 SGHTA, CDR2 FQGNSA. The chain's CDR3 is CASSFAGSLRYNEQFF. The DNA for the CDR3 is TGTGCCAGCAGCTTTGCGGGCAGCCTAAGATACAATGAGCAGTTCTTC. Filled out from reference TRBV7-2 and TRBJ2-1, the complete variable domain reads GAGVSQSPSNKVTEKGKDVELRCDPISGHTALYWYRQSLGQGLEFLIYFQGNSAPDKSGLPSDRFSAERTGGSVSTLTIQRTQQEDSAVYLCASSFAGSLRYNEQFFGPGTRLTVL.

This chain joins TRBV12-3 or TRBV12-4 and TRBJ1-1; unclear D gene. This CDR3 has 13 amino acids. V lost 6 bases to trimming and J lost 7 bases, with 15 bases between them. CDR3 nucleotide sequence: TGTGCCAGCAGCTCCACCTCCGGGGTTGAAGCTTTCTTT. Its protein product is CASSSTSGVEAFF.

The gene calls are TRBV12-3 or TRBV12-4 and TRBJ1-3, with D perhaps TRBD1 (5 bases). CDR3 length equals 13 residues. Trimming left V 4 bases short and J 4 bases short, with 8 bases between. The CDR3 nucleotides read TGTGCCAGCAGTTGGGGCTCCGGAAACACCATATATTTT. Its protein product is CASSWGSGNTIYF.

The rearrangement uses TRBV20-1 and TRBJ2-1, with 10 positions matching TRBD2. The V and J ends lost 2 bases and 3 bases, in that order; junction bases with no gene match: 4. Germline V gene lookup returns CDR1 DFQATT and CDR2 SNEGSKA (reference sequence). This CDR3 is built from 15 residues. The CDR3 spells CSARPRTSGYNEQFF. The CDR3 nucleotides are TGCAGTGCTAGACCTCGGACTAGCGGCTACAATGAGCAGTTCTTC.

The rearrangement uses TRBV7-8 and TRBJ2-5; 11 nucleotides agree with TRBD2. The CDR3 has 15 residues. J lost 0 bases, V lost 4 bases, and 1 base had no gene match. The germline CDR1 and CDR2 sequences are SGHVS and FQNEAQ. The CDR3 protein is CASSWTSGYQETQYF. The CDR3 bases are TGTGCCAGCAGCTGGACTAGCGGGTACCAAGAGACCCAGTACTTC. The full variable domain, in which reference TRBV7-8 and TRBJ2-5 provide the parts outside the CDR3, is GAGVSQSPRYKVAKRGQDVALRCDPISGHVSLFWYQQALGQGPEFLTYFQNEAQLDKSGLPSDRFFAERPEGSVSTLKIQRTQQEDSAVYLCASSWTSGYQETQYFGPGTRLLVL.

V and J are TRBV19 and TRBJ2-1; D unclear. The V and J ends lost 4 bases and 8 bases respectively, with 12 bases between them. The CDR3 consists of 13 residues. Germline assignment: CDR1 LNHDA and CDR2 SQIVND (reference sequence). This CDR3 is CASSKVHPDEQFF. CDR3 sequence (DNA): TGTGCCAGTAGTAAGGTGCACCCCGATGAGCAGTTCTTC.

This sequence joins TRBV27 and TRBJ2-7; TRBD1 aligns across 10 bases. The V segment lost 5 bases and the J segment 4 bases; nucleotides outside the gene matches: 11. The CDR3 length is 16 residues. The germline V gene has CDR1 MNHEY and CDR2 SMNVEV (reference sequence). This CDR3 is CASSADLGTGVYEQYF. CDR3 bases: TGTGCCAGCAGTGCGGACCTCGGGACAGGGGTGTACGAGCAGTACTTC.

This rearrangement joins TRBV7-9 to TRBJ2-7; D gene unclear. Germline loops: CDR1 SEHNR, CDR2 FQNEAQ (reference sequence). V was trimmed by 1 base and J by 1 base, leaving 17 bases between them. CDR3 length equals 17 residues. CDR3 bases: TGTGCCAGCAGCTTAGGAGCAGCCCTCGGTAGATCCTACGAGCAGTACTTC. It specifies CASSLGAALGRSYEQYF.